This TCR beta chain originates from a study of OX40 agonist ivuxolimab in advanced cancers. Study findings and constraints: CD8+ T cells averaged more expanded clones than CD4+.

Blood sampling took place at baseline, cycle 4 day 1, and cycle 7 day 1. As to this clone: The target antigen is unknown.

TCRdb's table, derived via immunoSEQ multiplex PCR, lists solely in-frame clones and lacks some. The sample carries roughly 74,000 clones, 75% to 90% recorded once. V lost 5 bases and J 8 bases, leaving 15 bases between the germline ends. The germline gives CDR1 SGHNT, CDR2 YENEEA. The CDR3 has 13 residues. This TCR derives from an adult with an advanced solid tumor such as melanoma, head and neck, liver or kidney cancer. The specimen comprised CD4+ or CD8+ T cells sorted from blood, sampled in a trial of the OX40 agonist ivuxolimab. The rearrangement joins TRBV11-3 to TRBJ1-1; perhaps TRBD1 as D (5 bases). The CDR3 bases are TGTGCCAGCAGCCTCGAGGACACGGGAGAAGCTTTCTTT. As protein: CASSLEDTGEAFF.